These T cell receptor beta chains were read from a single sample in a study of CD8+ T cells in alopecia areata. The repertoire was sequenced with immunoSEQ multiplex PCR; TCRdb's copy has only in-frame clones and lacks some. The profile shows around 140,000 clones, more than 75% of them singletons. This specimen was CD8+ T cells sorted from blood, taken at week 0. The receptor source for this set is a human donor with alopecia areata. Both conserved end residues are part of each CDR3. A D gene is named only where the DNA matches it firmly. Expanded clones are given a class, and other clones once, few, many or no size at all.

CDR3,length,D,J,size,V
CASSLTNEQFF,11,NA,TRBJ2-1,NA,TRBV5-4
CASSTGTASYEQYF,14,TRBD1,TRBJ2-7,NA,TRBV5-1
CASSQDPAGRTEAFF,15,NA,TRBJ1-1,NA,TRBV4-1
CASSQVSEETQYF,13,NA,TRBJ2-5,NA,TRBV4-1
CASSSTANTEAFF,13,NA,TRBJ1-1,NA,TRBV27
CASSSTSGDTYEQYF,15,TRBD2,TRBJ2-7,few,TRBV7-9
CASSDPWAVDYNEQFF,16,NA,TRBJ2-1,NA,TRBV2
CASSSPQGFVYNEQFF,16,NA,TRBJ2-1,NA,TRBV7-8
CASSESFGRNFNEQFF,16,TRBD2,TRBJ2-1,NA,TRBV6-4
CASSAGTSGGADTQYF,16,TRBD2,TRBJ2-3,NA,TRBV9
CASSGRPYGELFF,13,NA,TRBJ2-2,NA,TRBV2
CASSEAFYPDRGSGNTIYF,19,TRBD1,TRBJ1-3,NA,TRBV2
CASSLRNEQFF,11,NA,TRBJ2-1,few,TRBV5-1
CASSIGPGVLYEQYF,15,NA,TRBJ2-7,NA,TRBV19
CASSQIPGQGADEQYF,16,TRBD1,TRBJ2-7,NA,TRBV4-1
CASSGHFSLETQYF,14,NA,TRBJ2-5,NA,TRBV6-5
CASSRGQDEQFF,12,NA,TRBJ2-1,NA,TRBV27
CSVGQGEAYGYTF,13,TRBD1,TRBJ1-2,once,TRBV29-1
CASSQDLLAGNTGELFF,17,TRBD2,TRBJ2-2,NA,TRBV14
CASSLAASGSTDTQYF,16,TRBD2,TRBJ2-3,NA,TRBV7-6
CASSSGTGSAEETQYF,16,TRBD1,TRBJ2-5,NA,TRBV5-6
CASSRQGAGNSPLHF,15,TRBD1,TRBJ1-6,NA,TRBV6-1
CATRAGNQETQYF,13,NA,TRBJ2-5,NA,TRBV27
CASSQDATEYEQYF,14,NA,TRBJ2-7,NA,TRBV4-1
CASSEALLYGSTDTQYF,17,NA,TRBJ2-3,NA,TRBV6-1
CASSSVGYGAKNIQYF,16,NA,TRBJ2-4,once,TRBV27
CASRDYEQYF,10,NA,TRBJ2-7,NA,TRBV2
CASSQGGLYGYTF,13,NA,TRBJ1-2,NA,TRBV4-2
CASSLSPPGLNEKLFF,16,NA,TRBJ1-4,NA,TRBV27
CASRGGAYGYTF,12,NA,TRBJ1-2,NA,TRBV27
CASSQVYVQTDNVLTF,16,NA,TRBJ2-6,NA,TRBV14
CASSEVRGDGYTF,13,NA,TRBJ1-2,NA,TRBV25-1
CASSSRGGREYF,12,NA,TRBJ2-7,NA,TRBV13
CSAQGRWNTEAFF,13,NA,TRBJ1-1,few,TRBV29-1
CAISDPGQGEETQYF,15,NA,TRBJ2-5,NA,TRBV10-3
CSVALQGGELFF,12,NA,TRBJ2-2,NA,TRBV29-1
CASSLLAGGTDTQYF,15,TRBD2,TRBJ2-3,NA,TRBV6-5
CSATVSTEAFF,11,NA,TRBJ1-1,NA,TRBV20-1
CASSSGGQYTEAFF,14,NA,TRBJ1-1,NA,TRBV7-9
CAWSGSPYNEQFF,13,NA,TRBJ2-1,NA,TRBV30
CASSQGLAVPGELFF,15,TRBD2,TRBJ2-2,NA,TRBV7-8
CAWRTEGSNYGYTF,14,NA,TRBJ1-2,NA,TRBV30
CASSFFGGPTDTQYF,15,NA,TRBJ2-3,NA,TRBV5-4
CSVEEGQYEQYF,12,NA,TRBJ2-7,few,TRBV29-1
CSVEGLSPDRLF,12,NA,TRBJ1-4,NA,TRBV29-1
CASSLGLAGGPSGGETQYF,19,TRBD2,TRBJ2-5,NA,TRBV5-1
CASRGQINQETQYF,14,NA,TRBJ2-5,NA,TRBV6-1
CASSLQGQGANAEQFF,16,TRBD1,TRBJ2-1,NA,TRBV5-6
CASRTDIEQYF,11,NA,TRBJ2-7,once,TRBV6-5
CATSRVGQGAGYTF,14,NA,TRBJ1-2,NA,TRBV15
CASSLTGESFGYTF,14,TRBD1,TRBJ1-2,NA,TRBV27
CASNGIYEQYF,11,NA,TRBJ2-7,NA,TRBV6-5
CASSQGPAGGPYEQYF,16,TRBD2,TRBJ2-7,NA,TRBV14
CASSEETSRGDTQYF,15,NA,TRBJ2-3,NA,TRBV6-1